The subject of this entry is one T cell receptor beta chain. Antigen specificity is unknown. Sequencing used immunoSEQ multiplex PCR; TCRdb keeps in-frame clones, though not all of them. The table has about 62,000 clones, 75% to 85% seen once; the top ten hold 9.5% to 13%. These data come from a study of OX40 agonist ivuxolimab in advanced cancers. Study-level information: Age averaged about 60 years (range roughly 23 to 79), and 82.7% were male.

Notes on the study in general: Both CD4+ and CD8+ T cell populations in blood had undergone clonal expansion by week 6 at 0.1 to 3.0 mg/kg.

Germline V gives CDR1 SGHRS, CDR2 YFSETQ. The CDR3 is 13 residues long. V lost 4 bases to trimming and J lost 0 bases, with 8 bases between them. This clonotype was sampled from an adult with an advanced solid tumor such as melanoma, head and neck, liver or kidney cancer. Sample: CD4+ or CD8+ T cells sorted from blood, taken in a trial of the OX40 agonist ivuxolimab. This chain joins TRBV5-1 and TRBJ2-7; D is unclear. CDR3 sequence reads: CASSLRPSYEQYF. In DNA, the CDR3 is TGCGCCAGCAGCCTCCGGCCCTCCTACGAGCAGTACTTC.